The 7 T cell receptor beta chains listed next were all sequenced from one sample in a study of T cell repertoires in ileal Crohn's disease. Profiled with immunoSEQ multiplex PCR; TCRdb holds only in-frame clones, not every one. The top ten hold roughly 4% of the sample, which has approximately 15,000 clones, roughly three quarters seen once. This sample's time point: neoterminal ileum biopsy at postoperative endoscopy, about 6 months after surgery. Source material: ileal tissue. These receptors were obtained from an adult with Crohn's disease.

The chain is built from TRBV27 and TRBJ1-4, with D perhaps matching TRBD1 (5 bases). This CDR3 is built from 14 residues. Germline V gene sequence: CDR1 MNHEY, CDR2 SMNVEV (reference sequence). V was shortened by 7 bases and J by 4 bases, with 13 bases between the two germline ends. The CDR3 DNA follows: TGTGCCAGCAAGGGACCCGGCCTTAATGAAAAACTGTTTTTT. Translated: CASKGPGLNEKLFF.

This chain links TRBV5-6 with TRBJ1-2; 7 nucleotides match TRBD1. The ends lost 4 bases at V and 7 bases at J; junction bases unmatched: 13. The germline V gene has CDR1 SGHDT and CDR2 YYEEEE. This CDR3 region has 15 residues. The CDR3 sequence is CASSTLGRGSSGYTF. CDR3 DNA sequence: TGTGCCAGCAGCACTTTGGGCAGGGGGTCGAGTGGCTACACCTTC.

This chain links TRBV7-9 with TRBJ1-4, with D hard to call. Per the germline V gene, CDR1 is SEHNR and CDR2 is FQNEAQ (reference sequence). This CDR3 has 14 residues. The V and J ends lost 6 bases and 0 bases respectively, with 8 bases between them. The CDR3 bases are TGTGCCAGCAGTTTGGGTGCAACTAATGAAAAACTGTTTTTT. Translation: CASSLGATNEKLFF.

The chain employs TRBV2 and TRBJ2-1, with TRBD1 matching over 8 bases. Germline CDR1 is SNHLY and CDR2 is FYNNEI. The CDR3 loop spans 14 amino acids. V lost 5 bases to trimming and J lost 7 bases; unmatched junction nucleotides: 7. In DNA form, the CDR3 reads TGTGCCAGCAGTCTGGACAGGGCCATTAATGAGCAGTTCTTC. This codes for CASSLDRAINEQFF.

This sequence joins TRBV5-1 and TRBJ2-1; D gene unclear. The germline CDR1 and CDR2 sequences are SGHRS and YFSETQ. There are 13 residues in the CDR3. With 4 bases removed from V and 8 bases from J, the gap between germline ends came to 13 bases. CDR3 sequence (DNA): TGCGCCAGCAGCCCACTATCCCTGGATGAGCAGTTCTTC. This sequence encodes CASSPLSLDEQFF.

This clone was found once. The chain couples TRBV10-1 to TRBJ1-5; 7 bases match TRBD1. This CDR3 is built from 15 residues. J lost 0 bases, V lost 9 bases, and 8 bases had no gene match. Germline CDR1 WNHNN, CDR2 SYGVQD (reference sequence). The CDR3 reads CARIQGSYSNQPQHF. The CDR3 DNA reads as TGCGCCAGGATACAGGGGTCCTATAGCAATCAGCCCCAGCATTTT.

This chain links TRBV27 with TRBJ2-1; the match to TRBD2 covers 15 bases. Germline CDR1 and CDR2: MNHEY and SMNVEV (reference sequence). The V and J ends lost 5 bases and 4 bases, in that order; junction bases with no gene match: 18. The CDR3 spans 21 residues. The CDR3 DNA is TGTGCCAGCAGTCCACCCCCACCACCGGGACTAGCGGGGGGCGATTACAATGAGCAGTTCTTC. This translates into CASSPPPPPGLAGGDYNEQFF.